This is a list of T cell receptor beta chains from one sample in a study of blood T cells in healthy people across ages. TCRdb redid the calling of the 5' RACE reads with MiXCR, one entry per CDR3 protein. The sample comprises 700,000 or so distinct CDR3 sequences, around a fifth of which are singletons, and about 22% rests with the top ten. Input material: blood. Every receptor here comes from a man aged 65 to 79 in good health. Both conserved end residues are part of each CDR3. D genes are given only for firm matches. Part of the rows lack a size; the others show once, few, many or a class for expanded clones.

V gene	clone size	D gene	J gene	CDR3 DNA	CDR3 protein
TRBV12-3/TRBV12-4	-	-	TRBJ2-1	TGTGCCAGCACTCCCTTCCGAGGGGGGGCCCACAAAGAGCAGTTCTTC	CASTPFRGGAHKEQFF
TRBV11-1	-	TRBD1	TRBJ1-2	TGTGCCAGCAGCTCCCGGGACAGGGGGCTCGGCTACACCTTC	CASSSRDRGLGYTF
TRBV10-3	-	-	TRBJ2-1	TGTGCCATCAGTGCAATGGGACTGTCCAATGAGCAGTTCTTC	CAISAMGLSNEQFF
TRBV28	-	-	TRBJ2-1	TGTGCCAGCAGTCGCCGATACATGGCTGGTGAGCAGTTCTTC	CASSRRYMAGEQFF
TRBV5-1	many	-	TRBJ2-5	TGCGCCAGCAGCTTGGCCCCTACTAGTGAGGAGACCCAGTACTTC	CASSLAPTSEETQYF
TRBV29-1	-	TRBD2	TRBJ2-7	TGCAGCGTCGCGGGACTAGCGGGAGTTGAAGAGCAGTACTTC	CSVAGLAGVEEQYF
TRBV12-3/TRBV12-4	-	-	TRBJ1-2	TGTGCCAGCAGTTTAGAGTTCGGGGAGAATCAGGGTAATGGCTACACCTTC	CASSLEFGENQGNGYTF
TRBV9	many	-	TRBJ2-2	TGTGCCAGCAGCGTAGCTACCGGGGAGCTGTTTTTT	CASSVATGELFF
TRBV4-1	-	TRBD2	TRBJ2-1	TGCGCCAGCAGCCAAGACAGGACTAGCGGGGGTGATTACAATGAGCAGTTCTTC	CASSQDRTSGGDYNEQFF
TRBV7-9	few	TRBD1	TRBJ1-2	TGTGCCAGCAGCCTAACCGGGACAGGGCTGTTAGGCTACACCTTC	CASSLTGTGLLGYTF
TRBV3-1	-	-	TRBJ2-4	TGTGCCAGCAGCCAACCCCAGGGAGAGAAGTACTTC	CASSQPQGEKYF
TRBV12-3/TRBV12-4	-	-	TRBJ1-2	TGTGCCAGCAGGGGACCAGGGGATGGCTACACCTTC	CASRGPGDGYTF
TRBV5-1	-	TRBD2	TRBJ2-7	TGCGCCAGCAGCTTGGCCTTGCGGGGGGGCGTCGACGAGCAGTACTTC	CASSLALRGGVDEQYF
TRBV12-3/TRBV12-4	-	TRBD2	TRBJ2-4	TGTGCCAGCAGTTCCCCTAGCGGGATAGCCAAAAACATTCAGTACTTC	CASSSPSGIAKNIQYF
TRBV5-1	-	TRBD1	TRBJ1-1	TGCGCCAGCAGCTCAAACAGGGGGAACACTGAAGCTTTCTTT	CASSSNRGNTEAFF
TRBV6-5	few	-	TRBJ2-1	TGTGCCAGCAGGGGACCAGGGGAGTACTTC	CASRGPGEYF
TRBV19	few	-	TRBJ1-5	TGTGCCAGTACCTCGGGGGTCAGCATTAGCAATCAGCCCCAGCATTTT	CASTSGVSISNQPQHF
TRBV29-1	few	TRBD2	TRBJ2-3	TGCAGCGTTGCTCTTAGCGGGGTTGCAGATACGCAGTATTTT	CSVALSGVADTQYF
TRBV7-8	-	TRBD2	TRBJ2-2	TGTGCCAGCAGCTTATCTGGCGGGAGGGTTACCGGGGAGCTGTTTTTT	CASSLSGGRVTGELFF
TRBV5-1	few	-	TRBJ2-1	TGCGCCAGCAGCTTAGGGGACGGAGGATACAATGAGCAGTTCTTC	CASSLGDGGYNEQFF
TRBV4-3	few	-	TRBJ1-1	TGCGCCAGCAGCCAAGCGGGGGGGAGGAACACTGAAGCTTTCTTT	CASSQAGGRNTEAFF
TRBV20-1	-	TRBD1	TRBJ2-5	TGCAGTGCTGACAGGGAGTCAAGTGGAGAGACCCAGTACTTC	CSADRESSGETQYF
TRBV6-1	few	-	TRBJ2-5	TGTGCCAGCAGTGACTGGGGTTACCAAGAGACCCAGTACTTC	CASSDWGYQETQYF
TRBV12-3/TRBV12-4	-	-	TRBJ1-5	TGTGCCAGCAGTTCGGACGGGTTTGATCCGCCCCAGCATTTT	CASSSDGFDPPQHF
TRBV25-1	-	-	TRBJ1-5	TGTGCCAGCAGTGAATCCCTCGGGGGGGATCAGCCCCAGCATTTT	CASSESLGGDQPQHF
TRBV4-2	-	-	TRBJ1-4	TGTGCCAGCAGCTACATAAAGGACTTGGATGAAAAACTGTTTTTT	CASSYIKDLDEKLFF
TRBV20-1	-	-	TRBJ2-2	TGCAGTGCTTTTCTCCCTAGTGTCAACACCGGGGAGCTGTTTTTT	CSAFLPSVNTGELFF
TRBV5-5	few	TRBD2	TRBJ2-5	TGTGCCAGCACCAAGGGAGGGCAAGAGACCCAGTACTTC	CASTKGGQETQYF
TRBV29-1	-	-	TRBJ2-1	TGCAGCGTTGTTGGTGGGCCCAATGAGCAGTTCTTC	CSVVGGPNEQFF
TRBV14	few	-	TRBJ2-5	TGTGCCAGCAGCCAAGATCTGCAGGGGACCTTCCAAGAGACCCAGTACTTC	CASSQDLQGTFQETQYF
TRBV5-6	-	-	TRBJ2-1	TGTGCCAGCAGCTTGGAGGTGGGACAAAGTATAAGCTCCTACAATGAGCAGTTCTTC	CASSLEVGQSISSYNEQFF
TRBV6-2/TRBV6-3	-	TRBD1	TRBJ1-1	TGTGCCAGCAGTTACTCGCCGCAGGGGGCTCTGAACACTGAAGCTTTCTTT	CASSYSPQGALNTEAFF
TRBV12-3/TRBV12-4	few	TRBD1	TRBJ2-1	TGTGCCAGCAGTTTCACCGGGACAGGGGTTGATGAGCAGTTCTTC	CASSFTGTGVDEQFF
TRBV12-3/TRBV12-4	-	-	TRBJ2-5	TGTGCCGGCAGTTTGGAGGGACAGCCCCTAAGGACCCAGTACTTC	CAGSLEGQPLRTQYF
TRBV4-2	-	-	TRBJ2-7	TGTGCCAGCAGCCAAGACGCCCCGGGACTCCCCGAGCAGTACTTC	CASSQDAPGLPEQYF
TRBV12-3/TRBV12-4	-	-	TRBJ2-5	TGTGCCAGCAGACCCACAGCGTTCCAAGAGACCCAGTACTTC	CASRPTAFQETQYF
TRBV7-3	few	-	TRBJ2-1	TGTGCCAGCAGCTCCGGGTTGGCAGAGCCTGAGCAGTTCTTC	CASSSGLAEPEQFF
TRBV5-6	many	-	TRBJ2-7	TGTGCCAGCAGTCTTGCTCGGGGCAGACCCTACGAGCAGTACTTC	CASSLARGRPYEQYF
TRBV12-3/TRBV12-4	-	-	TRBJ1-6	TGTGCCAGCATGCGGAGCTCCTATAATTCACCCCTCCACTTT	CASMRSSYNSPLHF
TRBV19	-	TRBD1	TRBJ1-5	TGTGCCAGTAGCGAAAGACAGGGTTTCAGCAACCAGCCCCAGCATTTT	CASSERQGFSNQPQHF
TRBV24-1	-	-	TRBJ1-1	TGTGCCACCGTCGGGGGGGGCAGCCCTGAAGCTTTCTTT	CATVGGGSPEAFF
TRBV29-1	few	-	TRBJ2-1	TGCAGCGCCCTAGGACCCCTCCAAAACAATGAGCAGTTCTTC	CSALGPLQNNEQFF
TRBV24-1	-	TRBD2	TRBJ2-2	TGTGCCACCAGTGATCCGAGCGGGAGGTCCGGGGAGCTGTTTTTT	CATSDPSGRSGELFF
TRBV11-2	-	-	TRBJ2-3	TGTGCCAGCAGCCTAGGGGGGAATGAAGATACGCAGTATTTT	CASSLGGNEDTQYF
TRBV5-1	-	-	TRBJ1-5	TGCGCCAGCAGCACCCTGGGGCTGGACGAGCCCCAGCATTTT	CASSTLGLDEPQHF
TRBV16	few	-	TRBJ1-1	TGTGCCAGCAGCCAATGGAAGGGGCGGACTGAAGCTTTCTTT	CASSQWKGRTEAFF